These 4 T cell receptor beta chains were sequenced from one sample in a study of shared clonotypes between healthy human individuals. Terminally differentiated effector memory CD45RA+ cells were excluded by CCR7 positive selection of CD45RO-negative cells. Clones were read by immunoSEQ multiplex PCR, and TCRdb kept only the in-frame ones, dropping some. In the table there are about 580,000 clones, 98% of which are singletons. Input material: naive CD8+ T cells sorted from blood. Receptors were obtained from a man aged 25 to 40 in good health.

The chain is built from TRBV18 and TRBJ2-5, with a weak D call TRBD1 (5 bases). The V gene's germline CDR1 is KGHSH and CDR2 LQKENI. This CDR3 has 15 residues. Trimming shortened V by 2 bases and J by 2 bases, and 12 bases separated the two germline ends. In nucleotides, the CDR3 is TGTGCCAGCTCACCAGGCACAGGCCATCAAGAGACCCAGTACTTC. Amino acid sequence: CASSPGTGHQETQYF.

The chain couples TRBV15 to TRBJ2-5; 10 nucleotides agree with TRBD2. V was clipped by 4 bases and J by 5 bases; unmatched bases: 10. The germline CDR1 and CDR2 sequences are LNHNV and YYDKDF (reference sequence). This CDR3 has 16 residues. The CDR3 nucleotides are TGTGCCACCAGCATCTACAGGACTAGCGGAGGGGAGACCCAGTACTTC. It yields the protein CATSIYRTSGGETQYF.

CDR3 loop: CASSLGGRGPKNIQYF. CDR3 DNA: TGTGCCAGCAGCTTAGGGGGTCGGGGTCCCAAAAACATTCAGTACTTC. V and J are TRBV11-2 and TRBJ2-4; tentatively, D is TRBD2 (5 bases). The germline gives CDR1 SGHAT, CDR2 FQNNGV. V lost 1 base and J lost 2, with 12 bases in between. The CDR3 is made up of 16 amino acids.

The chain combines TRBV7-9 with TRBJ2-3, with TRBD1 matching 8 bases. With V trimmed by 4 bases and J by 5 bases, 8 bases remained unmatched. The CDR3 has 15 amino acids. Germline-derived CDR1 and CDR2 are SEHNR and FQNEAQ (reference sequence). The CDR3 DNA sequence: TGTGCCAGCAGCTCCGGGCAGGGGGCTAGAGATACGCAGTATTTT. Translating it yields CASSSGQGARDTQYF. Full variable domain (remainder filled in from reference TRBV7-9 and TRBJ2-3): DTGVSQNPRHKITKRGQNVTFRCDPISEHNRLYWYRQTLGQGPEFLTYFQNEAQLEKSRLLSDRFSAERPKGSFSTLEIQRTEQGDSAMYLCASSSGQGARDTQYFGPGTRLTVL.